This T cell receptor beta chain appears in the sequencing data of a study of T-cell reconstitution after alpha-beta-depleted transplantation in children listed by TCRdb under 2016. Some background on the complete study: The study quantitatively tracked T-cell immune reconstitution after TCRalphabeta/CD19-depleted allogeneic hematopoietic cell transplantation in children using TCR repertoire profiling. Study-wide conclusions, independent of this receptor: In some patients, high TCRbeta diversity at day 60 was attributed to recipient T cells and intrathymic progenitors that had survived conditioning. Apparently early alphabetaT-cell count recovery about two months after transplant reportedly relied on only several hundred rapidly expanded clones derived from non-depleted graft cells. Hyperexpanded clone frequencies declined over subsequent months; after one year, T-cell counts and TCRbeta diversity were mostly attributed to newly produced T cells.

This clonotype was detected ten times or more. Its antigen is not yet known. No much larger clonotype is one base removed from it; base qualities were not supplied. The protocol used for the library was PCR. The sequencer listed for this sample is Illumina HiSeq 2500. To normalize quantification of the TCRbeta repertoire, the TCR libraries were built with molecular barcoding that relied on unique molecular identifiers. TCRdb reprocessing: public reads trimmed at Q25 with fastp, clones called with MiXCR, in-frame beta chains kept. Entries that share a CDR3 protein sequence are merged under the most common genes and DNA. Counted in this sample were roughly 420,000 distinct CDR3 sequences; 15% to 20% of them appeared once. The biggest ten clones account for over 25% of the sample. The intended sense of this specimen's treatment or condition label: allogeneic hematopoietic cell transplantation with graft depleted of TCRalphabeta T cells and CD19 B cells. The transplant recipients were children given TCRalphabeta/CD19-depleted allogeneic hematopoietic cell grafts.

As encoded in the germline V gene (reference sequence), CDR1 is DFQATT while CDR2 is SNEGSKA. Between the V and J ends, shortened by 0 bases and 0 bases respectively, the junction contains 14 bases. The CDR3 spans 16 residues, from the cysteine through the phenylalanine. Of the read, only the CDR3 DNA is kept; its 48 bases are in frame from base 1. The material sequenced was PBMCs, mostly from graft donor cells, taken 360 days after TCRalphabeta/CD19-depleted stem cell transplant. This receptor chain uses TRBV20-1 and TRBJ2-5; possibly the D gene is TRBD2, per 6 matching bases. The receptor's source is a boy in the first two years of life who had a stem cell transplant for Wiskott-Aldrich syndrome, so the T cells may come from the graft donor. The CDR3 region has the sequence CSARDWLAMYQETQYF. The nucleotide sequence is TGCAGTGCTAGAGATTGGCTAGCGATGTACCAAGAGACCCAGTACTTC.